The clone carrying this TCR beta chain has a count of ten or more. This sample stems from a study of low-dose radiotherapy and immunotherapy resistance in tumors. Study information: Dosing for Cohort 2 consisted of 1 Gy per fraction every two weeks, reaching a total of 13 Gy over 26 weeks.

V was cut by 3 bases and J by 4 bases, with 19 bases left in between. Germline V gives CDR1 SGHTA, CDR2 FQGTGA. This CDR3 spans 17 amino acids. Primers targeting TRAV and TRBV primed first-strand cDNA, covering alpha and beta chains. Over around 19 PCR cycles, TCRs were amplified from a constant-region primer and V-primer adapter. It was by in vitro transcription that isolated mRNA was amplified. A single record per CDR3 protein comes from TCRdb applying MiXCR to the reads. The data show some 57,000 distinct CDR3 sequences, roughly 23% seen once. Time point: after trial treatment. Specified treatment: LDRT plus nivolumab, ipilimumab, low-dose cyclophosphamide and aspirin (RACIN trial).

The rearrangement uses TRBV7-3 and TRBJ2-1; D not certain. The sequence derives from a male donor with prostate cancer. The starting material was PBMCs, obtained after low-dose radiotherapy plus immunotherapy. The CDR3 DNA is TGTGCCAGCAGCTTGCCTGGTCACTTGTCCATATACAATGAGCAGTTCTTC. This sequence encodes CASSLPGHLSIYNEQFF. The variable domain in full, completed from reference TRBV7-3 and TRBJ2-1, reads GAGVSQTPSNKVTEKGKYVELRCDPISGHTALYWYRQSLGQGPEFLIYFQGTGAADDSGLPNDRFFAVRPEGSVSTLKIQRTERGDSAVYLCASSLPGHLSIYNEQFFGPGTRLTVL.